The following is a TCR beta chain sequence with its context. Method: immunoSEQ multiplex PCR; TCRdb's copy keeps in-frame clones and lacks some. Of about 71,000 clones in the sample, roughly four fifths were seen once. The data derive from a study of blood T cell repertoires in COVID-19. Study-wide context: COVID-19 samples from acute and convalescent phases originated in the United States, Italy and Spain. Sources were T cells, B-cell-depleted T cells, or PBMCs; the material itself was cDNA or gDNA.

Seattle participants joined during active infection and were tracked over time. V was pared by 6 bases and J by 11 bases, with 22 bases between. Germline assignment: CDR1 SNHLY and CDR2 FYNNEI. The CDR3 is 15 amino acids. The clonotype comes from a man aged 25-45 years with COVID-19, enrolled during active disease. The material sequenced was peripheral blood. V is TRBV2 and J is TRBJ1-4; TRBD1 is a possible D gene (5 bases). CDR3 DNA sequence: TGTGCCAGCAGCCCCGAGGCGGGAAGGACAAGGAAACTGTTTTTT. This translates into CASSPEAGRTRKLFF.